The entry below describes one T cell receptor (beta chain). Its specificity is unknown. The record originates from a study of CD8+ T cells in alopecia areata. The overall study: Treated patients were dosed with oral tofacitinib, taking 5 to 10 mg twice daily. Study results and limitations: Sequenced scalp T cells also include alphabeta T cells resident in normal skin.

Treatment reported: oral pan-JAK inhibitor, 5-10 mg twice daily. The study team obtained lesional scalp punch biopsies and peripheral blood from alopecia areata patients. The V end was cut by 6 bases, the J end by 3 bases, with 18 bases between. Germline V gene data show CDR1 as MDHEN and CDR2 as SYDVKM. The CDR3 is made up of 16 amino acids. Extracted RNA was reverse transcribed, and the resulting cDNA served as sequencing template. Assay: immunoSEQ multiplex PCR; the TCRdb copy retains only in-frame clones and omits some. The repertoire holds roughly 200,000 clones, with less than 50% as singletons.

The sequence derives from a human donor with alopecia areata. Sequenced here: CD4+ T cells sorted from blood, sampled around week 37, from a patient treated with tofacitinib. The chain employs TRBV28 and TRBJ2-1; D not resolved. CDR3 DNA sequence: TGTGCCAGCAGATACCACGCCCGCAAAGACTACAATGAGCAGTTCTTC. It codes for CASRYHARKDYNEQFF.